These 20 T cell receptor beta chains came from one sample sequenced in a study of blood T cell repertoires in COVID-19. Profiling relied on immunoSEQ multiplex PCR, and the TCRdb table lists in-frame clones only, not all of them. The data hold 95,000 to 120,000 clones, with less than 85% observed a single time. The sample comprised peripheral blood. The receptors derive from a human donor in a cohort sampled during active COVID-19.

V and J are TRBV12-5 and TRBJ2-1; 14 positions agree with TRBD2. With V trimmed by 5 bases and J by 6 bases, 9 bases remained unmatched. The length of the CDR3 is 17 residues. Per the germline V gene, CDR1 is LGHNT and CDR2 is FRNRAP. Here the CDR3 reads CASGLGTSGGLGNEQFF. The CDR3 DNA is TGTGCTAGTGGTCTAGGGACTAGCGGGGGCCTAGGCAATGAGCAGTTCTTC. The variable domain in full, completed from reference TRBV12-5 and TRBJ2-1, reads DARVTQTPRHKVTEMGQEVTMRCQPILGHNTVFWYRQTMMQGLELLAYFRNRAPLDDSGMPKDRFSAEMPDATLATLKIQPSEPRDSAVYFCASGLGTSGGLGNEQFFGPGTRLTVL.

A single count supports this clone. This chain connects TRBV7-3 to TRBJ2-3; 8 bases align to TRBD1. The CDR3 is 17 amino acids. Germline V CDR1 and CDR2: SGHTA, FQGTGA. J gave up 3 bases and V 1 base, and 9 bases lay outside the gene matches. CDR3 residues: CASSLNGQGAWTDTQYF. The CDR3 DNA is TGTGCCAGCAGCTTAAACGGCCAGGGGGCTTGGACAGATACGCAGTATTTT.

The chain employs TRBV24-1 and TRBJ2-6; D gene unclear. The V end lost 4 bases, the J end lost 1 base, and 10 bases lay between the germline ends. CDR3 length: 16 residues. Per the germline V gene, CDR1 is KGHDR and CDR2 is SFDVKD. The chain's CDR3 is CATSDHNKSGANVLTF. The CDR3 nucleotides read TGTGCCACCAGTGACCATAACAAGTCTGGGGCCAACGTCCTGACTTTC.

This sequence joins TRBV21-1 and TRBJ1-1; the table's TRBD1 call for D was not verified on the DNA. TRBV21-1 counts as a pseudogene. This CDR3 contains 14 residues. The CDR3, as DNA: TGTGCCAGCAGCAAAGGGACAGGGGGCACTGAAGCTTTCTTT. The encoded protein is CASSKGTGGTEAFF.

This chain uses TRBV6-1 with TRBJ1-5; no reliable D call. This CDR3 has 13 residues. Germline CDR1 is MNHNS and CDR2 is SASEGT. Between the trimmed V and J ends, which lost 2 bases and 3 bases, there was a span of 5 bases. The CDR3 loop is CASSETVNQPQHF. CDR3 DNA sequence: TGTGCCAGCAGTGAAACAGTCAATCAGCCCCAGCATTTT.

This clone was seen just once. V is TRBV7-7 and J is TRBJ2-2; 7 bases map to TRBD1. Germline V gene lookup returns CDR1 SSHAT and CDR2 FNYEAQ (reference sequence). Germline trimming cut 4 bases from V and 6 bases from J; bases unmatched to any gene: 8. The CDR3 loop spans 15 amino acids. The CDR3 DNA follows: TGTGCCAGCAGCTCAGACAGGGAAAGTCCCGGGGAGCTGTTTTTT. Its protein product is CASSSDRESPGELFF. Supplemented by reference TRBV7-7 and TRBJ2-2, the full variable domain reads GAGVSQSPRYKVTKRGQDVTLRCDPISSHATLYWYQQALGQGPEFLTYFNYEAQPDKSGLPSDRFSAERPEGSISTLTIQRTEQRDSAMYRCASSSDRESPGELFFGEGSRLTVL.

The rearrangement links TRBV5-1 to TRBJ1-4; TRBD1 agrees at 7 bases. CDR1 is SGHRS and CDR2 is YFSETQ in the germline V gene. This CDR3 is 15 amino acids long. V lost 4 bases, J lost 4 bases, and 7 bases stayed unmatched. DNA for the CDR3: TGCGCCAGCAGCCGTAACCAGGGGGATAATGAAAAACTGTTTTTT. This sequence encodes CASSRNQGDNEKLFF. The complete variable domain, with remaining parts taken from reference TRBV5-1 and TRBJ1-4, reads KAGVTQTPRYLIKTRGQQVTLSCSPISGHRSVSWYQQTPGQGLQFLFEYFSETQRNKGNFPGRFSGRQFSNSRSEMNVSTLELGDSALYLCASSRNQGDNEKLFFGSGTQLSVL.

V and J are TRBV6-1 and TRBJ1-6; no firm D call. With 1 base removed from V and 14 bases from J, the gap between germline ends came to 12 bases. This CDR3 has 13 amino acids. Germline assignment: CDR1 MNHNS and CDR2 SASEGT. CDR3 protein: CASSEEEGSALHF. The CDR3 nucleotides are TGTGCCAGCAGTGAAGAAGAGGGAAGTGCCCTCCACTTT.

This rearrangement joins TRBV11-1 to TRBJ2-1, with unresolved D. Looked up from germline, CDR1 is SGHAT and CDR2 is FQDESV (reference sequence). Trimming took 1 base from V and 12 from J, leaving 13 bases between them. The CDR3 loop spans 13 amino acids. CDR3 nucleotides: TGTGCCAGCAGCTTAGGTCCCCAGGCCGGGCAGTTCTTC. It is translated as CASSLGPQAGQFF.

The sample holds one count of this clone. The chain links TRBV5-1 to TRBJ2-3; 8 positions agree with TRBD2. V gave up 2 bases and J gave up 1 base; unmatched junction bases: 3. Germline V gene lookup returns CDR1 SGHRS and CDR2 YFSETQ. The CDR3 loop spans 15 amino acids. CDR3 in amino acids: CASSLVRGGTDTQYF. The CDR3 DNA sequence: TGCGCCAGCAGCTTAGTGCGGGGGGGCACAGATACGCAGTATTTT.

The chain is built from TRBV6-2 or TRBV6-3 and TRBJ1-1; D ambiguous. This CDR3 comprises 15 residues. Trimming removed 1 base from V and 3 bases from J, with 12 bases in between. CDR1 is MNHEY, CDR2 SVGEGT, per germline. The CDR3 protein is CASSYWQPADTEAFF. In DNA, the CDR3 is TGTGCCAGCAGTTACTGGCAACCGGCGGACACTGAAGCTTTCTTT.

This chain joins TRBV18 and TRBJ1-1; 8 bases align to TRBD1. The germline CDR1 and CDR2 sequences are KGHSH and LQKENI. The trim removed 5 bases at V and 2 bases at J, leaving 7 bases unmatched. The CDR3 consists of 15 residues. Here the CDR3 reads CASSSLTGVNTEAFF. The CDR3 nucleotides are TGTGCCAGCTCATCACTGACAGGGGTTAACACTGAAGCTTTCTTT.

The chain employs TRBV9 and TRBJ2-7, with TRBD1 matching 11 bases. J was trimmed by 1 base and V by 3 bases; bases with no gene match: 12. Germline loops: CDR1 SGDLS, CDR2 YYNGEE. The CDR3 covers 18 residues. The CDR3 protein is CASSARDRGFNRSYEQYF. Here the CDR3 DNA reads TGTGCCAGCAGCGCCCGGGACAGGGGGTTTAATAGATCCTACGAGCAGTACTTC.

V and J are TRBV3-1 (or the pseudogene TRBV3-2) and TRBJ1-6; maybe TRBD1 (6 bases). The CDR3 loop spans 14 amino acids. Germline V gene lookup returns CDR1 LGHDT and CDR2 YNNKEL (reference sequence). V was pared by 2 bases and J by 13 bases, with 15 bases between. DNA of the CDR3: TGTGCCAGCAGCCAACAATGGGGGCAAGATCCCCTCCACTTT. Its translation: CASSQQWGQDPLHF.

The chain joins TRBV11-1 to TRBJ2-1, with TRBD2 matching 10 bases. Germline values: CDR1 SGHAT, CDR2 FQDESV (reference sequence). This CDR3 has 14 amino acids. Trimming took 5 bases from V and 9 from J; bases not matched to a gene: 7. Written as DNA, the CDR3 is TGTGCCAGCAGCCCGAGCGGGGGGGCCGTTGAGCAGTTCTTC. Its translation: CASSPSGGAVEQFF. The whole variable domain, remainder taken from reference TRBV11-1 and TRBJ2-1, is EAEVAQSPRYKITEKSQAVAFWCDPISGHATLYWYRQILGQGPELLVQFQDESVVDDSQLPKDRFSAERLKGVDSTLKIQPAELGDSAMYLCASSPSGGAVEQFFGPGTRLTVL.

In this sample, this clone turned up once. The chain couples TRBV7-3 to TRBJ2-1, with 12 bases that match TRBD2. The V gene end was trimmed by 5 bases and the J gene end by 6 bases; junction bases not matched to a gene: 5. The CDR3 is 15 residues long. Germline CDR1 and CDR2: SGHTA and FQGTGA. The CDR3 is CASSLTSGGGNEQFF. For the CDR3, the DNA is TGTGCCAGCAGCCTGACTAGCGGGGGAGGCAATGAGCAGTTCTTC.

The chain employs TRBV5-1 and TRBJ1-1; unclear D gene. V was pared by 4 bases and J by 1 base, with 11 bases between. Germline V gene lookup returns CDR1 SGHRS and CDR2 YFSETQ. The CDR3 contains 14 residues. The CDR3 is CASSKEVSNTEAFF. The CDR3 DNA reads TGCGCCAGCAGCAAAGAGGTGTCGAACACTGAAGCTTTCTTT.

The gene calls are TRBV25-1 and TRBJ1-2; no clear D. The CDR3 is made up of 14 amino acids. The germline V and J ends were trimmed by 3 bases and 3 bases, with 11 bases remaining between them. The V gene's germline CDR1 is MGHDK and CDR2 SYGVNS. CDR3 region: CASSDTGEHYGYTF. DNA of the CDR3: TGTGCCAGCAGTGATACCGGGGAGCACTATGGCTACACCTTC.

CDR3: CASSQDLGTGSNQYF. The DNA for the CDR3 is TGTGCCAGCAGCCAAGATTTGGGAACAGGGAGTAATCAGTACTTC. The V call is TRBV3-1 (or the pseudogene TRBV3-2), the J call TRBJ2-4; D may be TRBD1 (6 bases). The CDR3 is made up of 15 amino acids. Trimming pared 0 bases from V and 12 bases from J, leaving 18 bases between. Per the germline V gene, CDR1 is LGHDT and CDR2 is YNNKEL (reference sequence).

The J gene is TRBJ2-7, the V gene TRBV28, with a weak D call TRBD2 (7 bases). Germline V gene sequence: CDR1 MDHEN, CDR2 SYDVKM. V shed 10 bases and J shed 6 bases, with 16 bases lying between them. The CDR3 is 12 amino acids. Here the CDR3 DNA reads TGTGCCACCCCCCGGAGGGGGGGCGAGCAGTACTTC. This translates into CATPRRGGEQYF.